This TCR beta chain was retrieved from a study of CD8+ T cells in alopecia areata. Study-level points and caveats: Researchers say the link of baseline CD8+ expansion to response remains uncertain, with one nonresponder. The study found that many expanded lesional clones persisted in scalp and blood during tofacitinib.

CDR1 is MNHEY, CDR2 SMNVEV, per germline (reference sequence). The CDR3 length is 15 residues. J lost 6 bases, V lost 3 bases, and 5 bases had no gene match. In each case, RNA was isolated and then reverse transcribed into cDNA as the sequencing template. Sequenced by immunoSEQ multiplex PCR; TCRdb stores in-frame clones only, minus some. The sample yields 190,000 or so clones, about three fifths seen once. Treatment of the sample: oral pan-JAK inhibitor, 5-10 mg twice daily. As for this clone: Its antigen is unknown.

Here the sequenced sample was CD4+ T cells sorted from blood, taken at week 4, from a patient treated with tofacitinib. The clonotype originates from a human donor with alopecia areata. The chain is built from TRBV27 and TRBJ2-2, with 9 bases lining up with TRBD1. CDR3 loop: CASSFGDREAGELFF. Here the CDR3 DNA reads TGTGCCAGCAGTTTTGGGGACAGGGAGGCCGGGGAGCTGTTTTTT.